This T cell receptor (beta chain) came from a study of identical twins. Addition of a universal primer site occurred through template switching, and cDNA carried unique molecular identifiers. TCRdb re-called the 5' RACE reads through MiXCR, storing one row per CDR3 protein. The sample lists roughly 250,000 distinct CDR3 sequences, about 14% occurring once. Healthy Caucasian individuals made up all the donors. Concerning this clonotype: The antigen remains undetermined.

Trimming at V came to 6 bases and at J to 7 bases, leaving 8 bases not matched to a gene. The CDR3 totals 15 residues. In germline, CDR1 is MNHEY, CDR2 SMNVEV (reference sequence). Notes on the study in general: Models, which agreed with sharing between unrelated individuals, nonetheless underestimated the out-of-frame TCR alpha sharing seen in monozygotic twins. Sharing of beta out-of-frame sequences by twins showed a weaker excess.

The source material was memory (CD45RO+) T cells sorted from blood. This receptor was taken from a woman aged 18 to 35 in good health. The V gene is TRBV27, the J gene TRBJ1-6; TRBD1 matches at 8 bases. The CDR3 region has the DNA TGTGCCAGCAGCCTTTCTCGGGACAGGAATTCACCCCTCCACTTT. As protein: CASSLSRDRNSPLHF.